This T cell receptor beta chain was identified during a study of cytomegalovirus exposure and HLA in healthy donors. Findings and limits, study-wide: In a later analysis, a genetic analysis reported fewer productive-TCR N-insertions in an Asian-associated ancestry cluster than the cohort average.

In germline, CDR1 is SGHNT, CDR2 YYREEE (reference sequence). The CDR3 covers 14 residues. J lost 3 bases, V lost 2 bases, and 4 bases had no gene match. For this clone: Antigen unknown.

The study ran its PCR with 60 Vbeta and 13 Jbeta primers. In the original processing: In a later analysis, the count reached about 75 million unique TCR beta chains, with roughly 12 million shared. Assay used: immunoSEQ multiplex PCR; TCRdb lists only in-frame clones, some missing. V and J calls plus clone size are reproduced from that table; the DNA served to infer D and trimming. The sample includes about 120,000 clones, around 80% seen only once; the top ten take 1.2%. There were likely unrecorded immune exposures, though donors were nominally healthy when sampled. The receptor was derived from a female donor in good health and CMV-seronegative. This rearrangement joins TRBV5-4 to TRBJ2-7, with TRBD2 identical over 8 bases. Sequencing was carried out using PBMCs. CDR3 sequence (DNA): TGTGCCAGCAGCTTCAGCACTAGCGGCTACGAGCAGTACTTC. Amino acid sequence: CASSFSTSGYEQYF.